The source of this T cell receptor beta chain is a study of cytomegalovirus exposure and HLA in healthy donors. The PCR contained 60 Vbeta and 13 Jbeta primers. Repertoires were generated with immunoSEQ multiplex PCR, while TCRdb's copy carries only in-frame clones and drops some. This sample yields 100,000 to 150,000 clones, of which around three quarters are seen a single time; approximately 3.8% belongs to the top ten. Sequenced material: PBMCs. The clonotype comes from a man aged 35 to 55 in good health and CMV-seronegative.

CDR3 protein: CAWNKQGKSTDTQYF. The CDR3 coding sequence is TGTGCCTGGAACAAACAGGGTAAAAGCACAGATACGCAGTATTTT. The rearrangement uses TRBV30 and TRBJ2-3, with D perhaps TRBD1 (6 bases). The CDR3 has 15 residues. Germline V gene data show CDR1 as GTSNPN and CDR2 as SVGIG (reference sequence). V lost 4 bases, J lost 0 bases, and 14 bases lay in between.